These T cell receptor beta chains were read from a single sample in a study of blood T cells in healthy people across ages. TCRdb re-derived calls from the 5' RACE reads in MiXCR, one entry per CDR3 protein. The sample holds 1.8 million or so distinct CDR3 sequences, 35% to 50% seen once. The sequencing input was blood. The receptors were sampled from a human donor in good health. CDR3s include the opening cysteine and the closing phenylalanine or tryptophan. Fields, in order: D gene, clone size, V gene, J gene, CDR3 DNA, CDR3 protein. D genes are given only for firm matches. The size field is filled for only some rows; it gives once, few, many or a size class.

D gene: -
clone size: -
V gene: TRBV12-3/TRBV12-4
J gene: TRBJ2-7
CDR3 DNA: TGTGCCAGCAGTGCTCACTTGACAGGCGTCTACGAGCAGTACTTC
CDR3 protein: CASSAHLTGVYEQYF

D gene: TRBD2
clone size: few
V gene: TRBV28
J gene: TRBJ2-7
CDR3 DNA: TGTGCCAGCAGTATGGGGACTAGCGTGCACACTTACCCCTACGAGCAGTACTTC
CDR3 protein: CASSMGTSVHTYPYEQYF

D gene: -
clone size: -
V gene: TRBV20-1
J gene: TRBJ1-2
CDR3 DNA: TGCAGTGCTAGACCTTCCTGGTCCCATGGCTACACCTTC
CDR3 protein: CSARPSWSHGYTF

D gene: -
clone size: few
V gene: TRBV29-1
J gene: TRBJ1-1
CDR3 DNA: TGCAGCGTTTCCGTAAGAGGGGATCTTTTGAACACTGAAGCTTTCTTT
CDR3 protein: CSVSVRGDLLNTEAFF

D gene: TRBD1
clone size: few
V gene: TRBV6-2/TRBV6-3
J gene: TRBJ2-4
CDR3 DNA: TGTGCCAGCAGGGGACAGGGACGGGACATTCAGTACTTC
CDR3 protein: CASRGQGRDIQYF

D gene: -
clone size: -
V gene: TRBV2
J gene: TRBJ2-4
CDR3 DNA: TGTGCCAGCAGTGCTGCTTACACAGTGCTAGCCAAAAACATTCAGTACTTC
CDR3 protein: CASSAAYTVLAKNIQYF

D gene: -
clone size: few
V gene: TRBV6-1
J gene: TRBJ2-1
CDR3 DNA: TGTGCCAGCAGTCAAACCACAGGGTTCAGCATCAATGAGCAGTTCTTC
CDR3 protein: CASSQTTGFSINEQFF

D gene: TRBD1
clone size: -
V gene: TRBV20-1
J gene: TRBJ2-3
CDR3 DNA: TGCAGTGCTAGAGTGCTCCTCGAACAGGGGGGCACAGATACGCGGTATTTT
CDR3 protein: CSARVLLEQGGTDTRYF

D gene: TRBD1
clone size: many
V gene: TRBV27
J gene: TRBJ1-2
CDR3 DNA: TGTGCCAGCAGCCTTACAGGGGTCACCCACTATGGCTACACCTTC
CDR3 protein: CASSLTGVTHYGYTF

D gene: -
clone size: -
V gene: TRBV12-3/TRBV12-4
J gene: TRBJ2-5
CDR3 DNA: TGTGCCAGCAGACCTAGGGGGGGCCCAGCCGAGACCCAGTACTTC
CDR3 protein: CASRPRGGPAETQYF

D gene: TRBD1
clone size: -
V gene: TRBV2
J gene: TRBJ2-7
CDR3 DNA: TGTGCCAGCAGTGGGACAGGAGAAGATGGGACCTACGAGCAGTACTTC
CDR3 protein: CASSGTGEDGTYEQYF

D gene: -
clone size: -
V gene: TRBV28
J gene: TRBJ2-1
CDR3 DNA: TGTGCCAGCAGTTTCCCCTGGGAGGGGGCGAATGAGCAGTTCTTC
CDR3 protein: CASSFPWEGANEQFF

D gene: -
clone size: many
V gene: TRBV4-3
J gene: TRBJ2-3
CDR3 DNA: TGCGCCAGCAGCCAAGATCGCCCTCCCGGTACGCAGTATTTT
CDR3 protein: CASSQDRPPGTQYF

D gene: TRBD1
clone size: -
V gene: TRBV5-6
J gene: TRBJ2-6
CDR3 DNA: TGTGCCAGCAGCTTGGAAGGGACAGGGTCCTCTGGGGCCAACGTCCTGACTTTC
CDR3 protein: CASSLEGTGSSGANVLTF

D gene: -
clone size: -
V gene: TRBV12-3/TRBV12-4
J gene: TRBJ1-5
CDR3 DNA: TGTGCCAGCAGTTCATACCAGGGGAGGAGGAGCAATCAGCCCCAGCATTTT
CDR3 protein: CASSSYQGRRSNQPQHF

D gene: TRBD1
clone size: -
V gene: TRBV7-2
J gene: TRBJ2-6
CDR3 DNA: TGTGCCAGCAGCAGACAGGGGGTAAATACTGCGGCCAACGTCCTGACTTTC
CDR3 protein: CASSRQGVNTAANVLTF

D gene: -
clone size: few
V gene: TRBV28
J gene: TRBJ1-5
CDR3 DNA: TGTGCCAGCAGTGGCCTGGGTCCCGGGGGGAATCAGCCCCAGCATTTT
CDR3 protein: CASSGLGPGGNQPQHF

D gene: -
clone size: few
V gene: TRBV9
J gene: TRBJ2-5
CDR3 DNA: TGTGCCAGCAGCGCGACCGGGACCCAAGAGACCCAGTACTTC
CDR3 protein: CASSATGTQETQYF

D gene: -
clone size: -
V gene: TRBV7-2
J gene: TRBJ2-4
CDR3 DNA: TGTGCCAGCGCTACCTTTGGGGCCAAAAACATTCAGTACTTC
CDR3 protein: CASATFGAKNIQYF

D gene: -
clone size: few
V gene: TRBV4-2
J gene: TRBJ1-1
CDR3 DNA: TGTGCCAGCAGCCAAGTCCGGTACAGGACCATGAACACTGAAGCTTTCTTT
CDR3 protein: CASSQVRYRTMNTEAFF

D gene: -
clone size: once
V gene: TRBV29-1
J gene: TRBJ2-1
CDR3 DNA: TGCAGCGTTGAAGAAGTGGGGAATGAGCAGTTCTTC
CDR3 protein: CSVEEVGNEQFF

D gene: -
clone size: few
V gene: TRBV10-3
J gene: TRBJ2-7
CDR3 DNA: TGTGCCATCAGTAGGACAGGGAGGGACGAGCAGTACTTC
CDR3 protein: CAISRTGRDEQYF

D gene: TRBD1
clone size: -
V gene: TRBV7-2
J gene: TRBJ2-7
CDR3 DNA: TGTGCCAGCAGCGCGCACTGGGGACAGGGACTCTACGAGCAGTACTTC
CDR3 protein: CASSAHWGQGLYEQYF

D gene: TRBD1
clone size: -
V gene: TRBV6-5
J gene: TRBJ2-5
CDR3 DNA: TGTGCCAGCAGCTACCAGGGGGATGGAGAAGAGACCCAGTACTTC
CDR3 protein: CASSYQGDGEETQYF

D gene: TRBD2
clone size: -
V gene: TRBV7-2
J gene: TRBJ2-3
CDR3 DNA: TGTGCCAGCAGCCCAATGGGACTAGCGTCTCGCACAGATACGCAGTATTTT
CDR3 protein: CASSPMGLASRTDTQYF

D gene: TRBD1
clone size: few
V gene: TRBV6-2/TRBV6-3
J gene: TRBJ2-1
CDR3 DNA: TGTGCCAGCAGTCCCAGGACAGGGGAATACAATGAGCAGTTCTTC
CDR3 protein: CASSPRTGEYNEQFF

D gene: -
clone size: few
V gene: TRBV9
J gene: TRBJ2-4
CDR3 DNA: TGTGCCAGCAGCGTAACTGGACAAGAAAACATTCAGTACTTC
CDR3 protein: CASSVTGQENIQYF

D gene: -
clone size: few
V gene: TRBV5-1
J gene: TRBJ2-6
CDR3 DNA: TGCGCCAGCAGCTTGGTTTTGGGGGCCAACGTCCTGACTTTC
CDR3 protein: CASSLVLGANVLTF

D gene: -
clone size: -
V gene: TRBV29-1
J gene: TRBJ1-1
CDR3 DNA: TGCAGCGTTGAAAGAAGGGAGGCTGAAGCTTTCTTT
CDR3 protein: CSVERREAEAFF

D gene: TRBD2
clone size: -
V gene: TRBV15
J gene: TRBJ2-1
CDR3 DNA: TGTGCCACCAGCAGAGGTGGGACTATGAGATCTGAGCAGTTCTTC
CDR3 protein: CATSRGGTMRSEQFF

D gene: -
clone size: -
V gene: TRBV19
J gene: TRBJ2-7
CDR3 DNA: TGTGCCAGTAGCGCGGGGCTTGCCTACGAGCAGTACTTC
CDR3 protein: CASSAGLAYEQYF

D gene: -
clone size: few
V gene: TRBV7-6
J gene: TRBJ2-3
CDR3 DNA: TGTGCCAGCAGCTTAGGCGTAGGGGGGGATGCAGATACGCAGTATTTT
CDR3 protein: CASSLGVGGDADTQYF

D gene: -
clone size: few
V gene: TRBV7-2
J gene: TRBJ2-3
CDR3 DNA: TGTGCCAGCAGCTTGCGGGTAGAGGGCTTCACAGATACGCAGTATTTT
CDR3 protein: CASSLRVEGFTDTQYF

D gene: -
clone size: -
V gene: TRBV7-3
J gene: TRBJ1-1
CDR3 DNA: TGTGCCAGCAGCTTAACGGAGGGGTCTGAAGCTTTCTTT
CDR3 protein: CASSLTEGSEAFF

D gene: TRBD1
clone size: -
V gene: TRBV18
J gene: TRBJ2-1
CDR3 DNA: TGTGCCAGCTCGCCTAACAGGGGGTCGGACAATGAGCAGTTCTTC
CDR3 protein: CASSPNRGSDNEQFF

D gene: -
clone size: -
V gene: TRBV29-1
J gene: TRBJ2-7
CDR3 DNA: TGCAGCGTTGAAGAACCCGGGACCGGGGACCGCTACGAGCAGTACTTC
CDR3 protein: CSVEEPGTGDRYEQYF

D gene: TRBD1
clone size: -
V gene: TRBV7-2
J gene: TRBJ1-5
CDR3 DNA: TGTGCCAGCAGCTTTGACAGGGCTAATCAGCCCCAGCATTTT
CDR3 protein: CASSFDRANQPQHF

D gene: -
clone size: -
V gene: TRBV11-3
J gene: TRBJ1-1
CDR3 DNA: TGTGCCAGCAGCCACAACCGGGAGGGCTTGGGCGCTGAAGCTTTCTTT
CDR3 protein: CASSHNREGLGAEAFF

D gene: -
clone size: -
V gene: TRBV5-1
J gene: TRBJ1-6
CDR3 DNA: TGCGTCAGCAGCTCCGCAAACGGACAAGCAACACCCCTCCACTTT
CDR3 protein: CVSSSANGQATPLHF

D gene: -
clone size: -
V gene: TRBV29-1
J gene: TRBJ2-7
CDR3 DNA: TGCAGCGTTTATCAGGACCCGCCCTACGAGCAGTACTTC
CDR3 protein: CSVYQDPPYEQYF